The 18 T cell receptor beta chains listed next were all sequenced from one sample in a study of Graves' ophthalmopathy and Graves' hyperthyroidism. Scientists amplified the TCR beta CDR3 regions from RNA transcripts. The first-round RT-PCR employed HTBI primers together with the Qiagen OneStep RT-PCR kit. A multiplex PCR was then performed as the second round. A single record per CDR3 protein comes from TCRdb applying MiXCR to the multiplex PCR reads. The sample holds approximately 540,000 distinct CDR3 sequences; 35% to 40% are singletons and the top ten take about 4.1%. Source material: peripheral blood or thyroid tissue (not recorded which). The origin of the receptors is an adult man with Graves' hyperthyroidism.

This chain connects TRBV2 to TRBJ2-5; D might be TRBD1 (5 bases). The DNA end lines up better with TRBJ2-1; the J call may be wrong. Germline V gives CDR1 SNHLY, CDR2 FYNNEI. CDR3 length: 13 residues. The CDR3 DNA reads TGTGCCAGCACCTATGAAGGGCCAGGGATTCAGTTCTTC. Translating gives CASTYEGPGIQFF.

This sequence joins TRBV2 and TRBJ2-5; weak D call: TRBD2 (5 bases). In germline, CDR1 is SNHLY, CDR2 FYNNEI. Trimming stripped 5 bases from V and 9 bases from J, with 25 bases between. The CDR3 has 16 residues. Here the CDR3 reads CASSYSGAGVEEAQYF. The DNA of the CDR3 is TGTGCCAGCAGTTACTCGGGCGCCGGCGTGGAGGAGGCCCAGTACTTC.

This rearrangement joins TRBV27 to TRBJ1-1; D ambiguous. Trimming stripped 11 bases from V and 3 bases from J, with 13 bases between. Germline CDR1 is MNHEY and CDR2 is SMNVEV (reference sequence). The CDR3 is made up of 12 amino acids. CDR3 loop: CAQPGSHTEAFF. CDR3 nucleotide sequence: TGTGCCCAGCCTGGCAGCCACACTGAAGCTTTCTTT.

The rearrangement links TRBV2 to TRBJ2-5; tentative D call: TRBD1 (5 bases). The assigned J gene may be wrong: the sequence end matches TRBJ2-1 better. In germline, CDR1 is SNHLY, CDR2 FYNNEI. CDR3 length: 12 residues. The CDR3 DNA reads TGTGCCAGCAGTTCAGGGCTTGGGGAGCAGTTCTTC. It yields the protein CASSSGLGEQFF.

This clonotype has ten or more counts. The chain has TRBV6-5 and TRBJ1-2; tentatively, D is TRBD1 (6 bases). The germline V and J ends were trimmed by 7 bases and 7 bases, with 10 bases remaining between them. CDR1 MNHEY and CDR2 SVGAGI come from the germline V gene. There are 11 residues in the CDR3. The CDR3 region is CASTAGVGYTF. DNA for the CDR3: TGTGCCAGCACCGCAGGGGTTGGCTACACCTTC.

The chain couples TRBV6-5 to TRBJ1-1; D is undetermined. Trimming stripped 6 bases from V and 5 bases from J, with 16 bases between. The CDR3 consists of 14 residues. Germline lookup yields CDR1 MNHEY and CDR2 SVGAGI. Here the CDR3 reads CASRHPGSETEAFF. In nucleotides, the CDR3 is TGTGCCAGCAGACACCCGGGTTCAGAGACTGAAGCTTTCTTT.

The chain couples TRBV28 to TRBJ2-7; the match to TRBD1 covers 7 bases. The last part of the DNA fits TRBJ2-1 better; the J call may be wrong. The CDR3 is 15 residues long. CDR1 and CDR2 (germline): MDHEN, SYDVKM. CDR3 amino acids: CASSRDSSSYNEQFF. CDR3 sequence (DNA): TGTGCCAGCAGTAGGGACAGTTCCTCCTACAATGAGCAGTTCTTC.

Details on this clonotype: A much larger clone lies one base from this, so it may be a read error. The chain employs TRBV19 and TRBJ1-1; unclear D gene. V shed 5 bases and J shed 1 base, with 8 bases lying between them. CDR3 length equals 13 residues. Looked up from germline, CDR1 is LNHDA and CDR2 is SQIVND (reference sequence). CDR3 residues: CASSVSENTEAFF. The CDR3 region has the DNA TGTGCCAGTAGTGTGTCAGAGAACACTGAAGCTTTCTTT. The complete variable domain, with remaining parts taken from reference TRBV19 and TRBJ1-1, reads DGGITQSPKYLFRKEGQNVTLSCEQNLNHDAMYWYRQDPGQGLRLIYYSQIVNDFQKGDIAEGYSVSREKKESFPLTVTSAQKNPTAFYLCASSVSENTEAFFGQGTRLTVV.

The rearrangement uses TRBV10-3 and TRBJ1-6; TRBD1 matches 9 bases. The J segment lost 8 bases and the V segment lost 6 bases, leaving 5 bases of the junction unmatched. CDR1 ENHRY and CDR2 SYGVKD come from the germline V gene. The CDR3 is made up of 14 amino acids. CDR3 amino acids: CAIRPGQGDSPLHF. Written as DNA, the CDR3 is TGTGCCATCAGACCGGGACAGGGAGATTCACCCCTCCACTTT.

There are many counts of this clonotype. The gene calls are TRBV10-3 and TRBJ1-2; D is undetermined. The CDR3 spans 12 residues. CDR1 ENHRY and CDR2 SYGVKD come from the germline V gene. V shed 5 bases and J shed 5 bases, with 9 bases lying between them. The CDR3, as DNA: TGTGCCATCAGTCCCCCGGGTTATGGCTACACCTTC. Residues: CAISPPGYGYTF.

V and J are TRBV7-2 and TRBJ1-4; 8 nucleotides agree with TRBD1. The CDR3 loop spans 16 amino acids. Germline assignment: CDR1 SGHTA and CDR2 FQGNSA. V trimming: 5 bases; J trimming: 8 bases; junction bases outside the gene matches: 13. The CDR3 spells CASSQGGQEVEEKLFF. CDR3 nucleotide sequence: TGTGCCAGCAGCCAAGGGGGACAGGAGGTAGAAGAAAAACTGTTTTTT.

This chain joins TRBV20-1 and TRBJ2-5; 11 nucleotides agree with TRBD2. Germline CDR1 DFQATT, CDR2 SNEGSKA (reference sequence). V was pared by 2 bases and J by 5 bases, with 13 bases of the junction left unmatched. The CDR3 totals 17 residues. The CDR3 protein is CSARFIAGGSTGETQYF. In DNA form, the CDR3 reads TGCAGTGCTAGATTCATAGCGGGAGGGAGCACCGGGGAGACCCAGTACTTC.

In its sample, this clonotype was seen many times. V and J are TRBV7-3 and TRBJ2-2; D possibly corresponds to TRBD2 (8 bases). V was trimmed by 5 bases and J by 7 bases, leaving 17 bases between them. The length of the CDR3 is 15 residues. CDR1 and CDR2 from the germline V gene are SGHTA and FQGTGA. In DNA form, the CDR3 reads TGTGCCAGCAGCCCCGGGAGGGGGCAGGTCGGGGAGCTGTTTTTT. As protein: CASSPGRGQVGELFF.

J is TRBJ2-5 and V is TRBV25-1, with a weak D call TRBD1 (6 bases). This CDR3 has 16 amino acids. Trimming removed 3 bases from V and 1 base from J, with 15 bases in between. The germline V gene encodes CDR1 MGHDK and CDR2 SYGVNS. In nucleotides, the CDR3 is TGTGCCAGCAGTGATTCAGGGGCTCCCTTCCAAGAGACCCAGTACTTC. Translating gives CASSDSGAPFQETQYF.

Comments on this clonotype: A junction boundary mismatches the germline segment, possibly from a read error. V gene TRBV29-1 combines with J gene TRBJ2-7; possibly TRBD1 for D (5 bases). The CDR3 totals 13 residues. Looked up from germline, CDR1 is SQVTM and CDR2 is ANQGSEA. CDR3 nucleotides: TGCGGCGTTCGGTGGCAGGGATCCTACGAGCAGTACTTC. It codes for CGVRWQGSYEQYF.

This clonotype occurred many times. The chain links TRBV29-1 to TRBJ2-5; 7 bases map to TRBD1. This CDR3 has 15 amino acids. V trimming: 3 bases; J trimming: 0 bases; junction bases outside the gene matches: 7. CDR1 and CDR2 (germline): SQVTM, ANQGSEA. The CDR3 loop is CSVDRPGTDQETQYF. The CDR3 DNA follows: TGCAGCGTTGATCGCCCCGGGACAGACCAAGAGACCCAGTACTTC.

The V and J genes are TRBV5-1 and TRBJ1-3; no firm D call. This CDR3 is 15 amino acids long. Germline V gives CDR1 SGHRS, CDR2 YFSETQ. Trimming took off 0 bases at V and 0 bases at J, with 7 bases between the two ends. DNA for the CDR3: TGCGCCAGCAGCTTGGGACCCAACTCTGGAAACACCATATATTTT. This sequence encodes CASSLGPNSGNTIYF.

In this sample, this clonotype turned up many times. V and J are TRBV7-3 and TRBJ2-5; 7 bases align to TRBD2. The junction had 4 bases not matched to a gene; V was cut back by 2 bases and J by 4 bases. Germline CDR1 and CDR2: SGHTA and FQGTGA. The length of the CDR3 is 14 residues. The CDR3 DNA is TGTGCCAGCAGCTTAGCGGGAGTAGGAGAGACCCAGTACTTC. Its protein product is CASSLAGVGETQYF.